A selection of T cell receptor beta chains follows, all from one sample in a study of identical twins. One entry per CDR3 protein, called by TCRdb with MiXCR from the 5' RACE reads. The table has 200,000 to 300,000 distinct CDR3 sequences, roughly 10% seen once; the top ten hold about 9.1%. What was sequenced was memory T cells sorted from blood. The source is a man aged 50 to 60 in good health. The CDR3 runs from the conserved cysteine through the conserved F or W.

V,J,CDR3
TRBV6-5,TRBJ1-1,CASSYSSGNTEALF
TRBV20-1,TRBJ2-2,CSARRGGRGGELFF
TRBV6-2/TRBV6-3,TRBJ2-2,CASTPQQWAGELFF
TRBV11-2,TRBJ2-5,CASSPEGGWETQYF
TRBV4-3,TRBJ2-4,CASSQARTGGDIQYF
TRBV6-1,TRBJ2-7,CASKGLAGGSYEQYF
TRBV18,TRBJ2-7,CASSPIVGSYEQYF
TRBV12-3/TRBV12-4,TRBJ2-7,CASSLAGVSYEQYF
TRBV19,TRBJ1-4,CAARGTADEKLFF
TRBV5-1,TRBJ2-7,CASSLETGWAYEQYF
TRBV4-2,TRBJ2-7,CASSQFLAGNSYEQYF
TRBV12-3/TRBV12-4,TRBJ1-2,CASSLEGRGGYTF
TRBV29-1,TRBJ1-2,CSVEGYGTLLDHGYTF
TRBV9,TRBJ1-5,CASSVGSNQPQHF
TRBV21-1,TRBJ2-1,CASSLRFWGPNEQFF
TRBV20-1,TRBJ2-3,CSARVWQGAGDTQYF
TRBV20-1,TRBJ1-1,CSVPHRTGGRAEAFF
TRBV6-5,TRBJ2-2,CASSYSKRVQTGELFF
TRBV29-1,TRBJ2-7,CSVAQGYEQYF
TRBV20-1,TRBJ2-2,CSARAGIAGYHTGELFF
TRBV23-1,TRBJ2-7,CASSLGQRDYEQYF
TRBV7-8,TRBJ2-7,CASSLMAESYEQYF
TRBV3-1,TRBJ2-7,CASSQELRGRGHEQYF
TRBV20-1,TRBJ1-2,CSAGYQDRTFYGYTF
TRBV4-2,TRBJ1-5,CASSRDVGTGELAQHF
TRBV30,TRBJ1-4,CAWSLGTGIEKLFF
TRBV10-1,TRBJ2-3,CASSGAHRRLTTDTQYF
TRBV12-3/TRBV12-4,TRBJ2-6,CASKPSSGANVLTF
TRBV11-2,TRBJ2-3,CASSPRFRLAGSTDTQYF
TRBV5-5,TRBJ1-1,CASSPRLNTEAFF
TRBV29-1,TRBJ2-3,CSAILAESTDTQYF
TRBV4-2,TRBJ2-7,CASSQGLGDYEQYF
TRBV6-6,TRBJ1-5,CASSYGSGQPQHF
TRBV12-3/TRBV12-4,TRBJ2-5,CASSTTGGWQETQYF
TRBV20-1,TRBJ2-1,CSARGGSGEQFF
TRBV15,TRBJ2-5,CATSVTDRAQETQYF
TRBV6-2/TRBV6-3,TRBJ2-7,CASSWAASYEQYF
TRBV27,TRBJ2-7,CASSLYLTGNGEQYF
TRBV5-5,TRBJ2-7,CASSPGAAGVAYEQYF
TRBV28,TRBJ2-3,CASADSGVAADTQYF
TRBV18,TRBJ2-1,CASSPTSGTIHNEQFF
TRBV18,TRBJ1-1,CASSPPAGTEAFF
TRBV2,TRBJ2-1,CASSEIATGAYNEQFF
TRBV5-5,TRBJ1-4,CASSFYGKKLFF
TRBV5-1,TRBJ1-1,CASSLRTGGEYTEAFF
TRBV5-1,TRBJ1-5,CASSLELNQPQHF
TRBV20-1,TRBJ1-2,CSARETSRYGYTF
TRBV2,TRBJ1-6,CASTPRRNSPLHF